These 22 T cell receptor beta chains originate from one sample sequenced in a study of cytomegalovirus exposure and HLA in healthy donors. A multiplex PCR was run with 60 Vbeta primers and 13 Jbeta primers. Profiled with immunoSEQ multiplex PCR; TCRdb holds only in-frame clones, not every one. The top ten hold 20% of the sample, which has some 120,000 clones, around four fifths seen once. Sequenced sample: PBMCs. The origin of the receptors is a man aged 18 to 30 in good health and CMV-seropositive.

The chain uses TRBV27 and TRBJ1-2; TRBD1 is a possible D gene (5 bases). Trimming pared 3 bases from V and 6 bases from J, leaving 11 bases between. There are 13 residues in the CDR3. CDR1 is MNHEY, CDR2 SMNVEV, per germline (reference sequence). CDR3 sequence reads: CASSFREGHGYTF. DNA for the CDR3: TGTGCCAGCAGTTTCAGGGAAGGACATGGCTACACCTTC.

This chain connects TRBV9 to TRBJ2-6, with D perhaps TRBD2 (5 bases). Trimming took 2 bases from V and 0 from J, leaving 9 bases between them. Germline-derived CDR1 and CDR2 are SGDLS and YYNGEE. The CDR3 spans 16 residues. CDR3 sequence: CASSVEGTSGANVLTF. In DNA form, the CDR3 reads TGTGCCAGCAGCGTTGAGGGAACCTCTGGGGCCAACGTCCTGACTTTC. Combining the CDR3 with reference TRBV9 and TRBJ2-6 gives the whole variable domain DSGVTQTPKHLITATGQRVTLRCSPRSGDLSVYWYQQSLDQGLQFLIQYYNGEERAKGNILERFSAQQFPDLHSELNLSSLELGDSALYFCASSVEGTSGANVLTFGAGSRLTVL.

The rearrangement links TRBV28 to TRBJ1-5; the match to TRBD1 covers 8 bases. The CDR3 loop spans 14 amino acids. Unmatched junction bases numbered 6, after V lost 4 bases and J lost 7 bases. CDR1 and CDR2 (germline): MDHEN, SYDVKM. The CDR3 DNA reads TGTGCCAGCAGTTCCGGACAGGGAGGACAGCCCCAGCATTTT. Protein product: CASSSGQGGQPQHF.

This clone occurred once. This chain joins TRBV12-5 and TRBJ2-1; 12 positions agree with TRBD2. Germline CDR1 LGHNT, CDR2 FRNRAP. This CDR3 is 15 amino acids long. The J segment lost 9 bases and the V segment lost 5 bases, leaving 8 bases of the junction unmatched. The CDR3 region has the DNA TGTGCTAGTGGTCCCGCGGGACTAGCGGGTCCTGAGCAGTTCTTC. Amino acid sequence: CASGPAGLAGPEQFF. Supplemented by reference TRBV12-5 and TRBJ2-1, the full variable domain reads DARVTQTPRHKVTEMGQEVTMRCQPILGHNTVFWYRQTMMQGLELLAYFRNRAPLDDSGMPKDRFSAEMPDATLATLKIQPSEPRDSAVYFCASGPAGLAGPEQFFGPGTRLTVL.

V usage is TRBV7-2 and J usage is TRBJ2-7; TRBD1 might be the D (5 bases). V gave up 5 bases and J gave up 2 bases, with 10 bases separating them. Germline assignment: CDR1 SGHTA and CDR2 FQGNSA. This CDR3 region has 13 residues. As DNA, the CDR3 is TGTGCCAGCAGCGGGGCGCGGACCTACGAGCAGTACTTC. Its protein is CASSGARTYEQYF.

The chain combines TRBV10-1 with TRBJ1-2; D unresolved. CDR1 WNHNN and CDR2 SYGVQD come from the germline V gene (reference sequence). Between the trimmed V and J ends, which lost 7 bases and 3 bases, there was a span of 12 bases. The CDR3 length is 13 residues. CDR3 sequence reads: CASILPGYYGYTF. The CDR3 nucleotides read TGCGCCAGCATTCTTCCGGGTTACTATGGCTACACCTTC.

The chain combines TRBV27 with TRBJ2-2, with TRBD1 identical over 7 bases. With 3 bases clipped from V and 4 bases from J, the junction kept 5 bases outside the gene matches. Germline-derived CDR1 and CDR2 are MNHEY and SMNVEV (reference sequence). The CDR3 has 15 residues. The CDR3 loop reads CASSFVPGGTGELFF. CDR3 bases: TGTGCCAGCAGTTTCGTGCCAGGGGGCACCGGGGAGCTGTTTTTT.

The V gene is TRBV30, the J gene TRBJ2-2; D unclear. The CDR3 covers 13 residues. The V gene lost 3 bases and the J gene lost 7 bases, with 12 bases spanning the gap. Germline V gene lookup returns CDR1 GTSNPN and CDR2 SVGIG (reference sequence). This CDR3 reads CAWRGRTNGELFF. CDR3 in DNA: TGTGCCTGGAGGGGCAGAACCAACGGGGAGCTGTTTTTT.

V usage is TRBV14 and J usage is TRBJ2-2; 8 bases are a match to TRBD1. V lost 2 bases, J lost 6 bases, and 5 bases stayed unmatched. The CDR3 length is 15 residues. Germline V gene sequence: CDR1 SGHDN, CDR2 FVKESK. The chain's CDR3 is CASSQRTGSAGELFF. CDR3 in DNA: TGTGCCAGCAGCCAAAGGACAGGGTCGGCCGGGGAGCTGTTTTTT. Drawing the rest from reference TRBV14 and TRBJ2-2, the complete variable domain is EAGVTQFPSHSVIEKGQTVTLRCDPISGHDNLYWYRRVMGKEIKFLLHFVKESKQDESGMPNNRFLAERTGGTYSTLKVQPAELEDSGVYFCASSQRTGSAGELFFGEGSRLTVL.

The rearrangement uses TRBV6-1 and TRBJ1-5; D unresolved. Germline CDR1 is MNHNS and CDR2 is SASEGT. The germline V and J ends were trimmed by 8 bases and 0 bases, with 11 bases remaining between them. The CDR3 loop spans 14 amino acids. The CDR3 is CASGRDYSNQPQHF. DNA of the CDR3: TGTGCCAGCGGGAGGGATTATAGCAATCAGCCCCAGCATTTT.

The table lists this clone with a count of one. This chain links TRBV6-4 with TRBJ2-1, with 9 bases lining up with TRBD2. CDR1 is MRHNA, CDR2 SNTAGT, per germline. J lost 5 bases, V lost 6 bases, and 8 bases had no gene match. The CDR3 has 15 residues. CDR3 protein: CASSDSGGQNNEQFF. DNA for the CDR3: TGTGCCAGCAGCGATAGCGGGGGACAAAACAATGAGCAGTTCTTC.

The rearrangement uses TRBV18 and TRBJ1-3; the D gene is possibly TRBD1 (5 bases). Trimming cost V 3 bases and J 0 bases, with 15 bases left between them. This CDR3 region has 17 residues. Looked up from germline, CDR1 is KGHSH and CDR2 is LQKENI. Here the CDR3 DNA reads TGTGCCAGCTCACCGGGTCAGGGCCCTTTCTCTGGAAACACCATATATTTT. It codes for CASSPGQGPFSGNTIYF. The whole variable domain, remainder taken from reference TRBV18 and TRBJ1-3, is NAGVMQNPRHLVRRRGQEARLRCSPMKGHSHVYWYRQLPEEGLKFMVYLQKENIIDESGMPKERFSAEFPKEGPSILRIQQVVRGDSAAYFCASSPGQGPFSGNTIYFGEGSWLTVV.

CDR3 region: CAWSTSDWPPYYEQYF. The CDR3 DNA reads TGTGCCTGGAGTACCTCTGACTGGCCACCCTACTACGAGCAGTACTTC. The V and J genes are TRBV30 and TRBJ2-7; D is unclear. V shed 2 bases and J shed 3 bases, with 20 bases lying between them. CDR3 length: 16 amino acids. Germline V gene lookup returns CDR1 GTSNPN and CDR2 SVGIG (reference sequence).

CDR3 bases: TGCGCCAGCAGCCAAGGGGACAGGGGAGGCACTGAAGCTTTCTTT. This translates into CASSQGDRGGTEAFF. The chain links TRBV4-1 to TRBJ1-1, with 10 bases matching TRBD1. The CDR3 covers 15 residues. Germline values: CDR1 MGHRA, CDR2 YSYEKL. The V and J ends lost 1 base and 4 bases, in that order; junction bases with no gene match: 3.

The V and J genes are TRBV2 and TRBJ2-7, with 7 bases aligning to TRBD1. Germline loops: CDR1 SNHLY, CDR2 FYNNEI. Trimming removed 6 bases from V and 3 bases from J; junction bases left unmatched: 8. CDR3 length: 14 residues. This chain's CDR3 is CASRVQDRRYEQYF. The CDR3 coding sequence is TGTGCCAGCAGGGTACAGGACAGGCGCTACGAGCAGTACTTC.

This clone was counted between two and nine times. The V gene is TRBV30, the J gene TRBJ1-1; tentative D call: TRBD1 (6 bases). CDR1 and CDR2 (germline): GTSNPN, SVGIG (reference sequence). The V gene lost 5 bases and the J gene lost 5 bases, with 12 bases spanning the gap. This CDR3 is built from 12 residues. The CDR3 is CAWGQGTTEAFF. In DNA, the CDR3 is TGTGCCTGGGGGCAGGGGACGACTGAAGCTTTCTTT.

This rearrangement joins TRBV19 to TRBJ1-1; D is perhaps TRBD1 (6 bases). The CDR3 consists of 15 residues. Germline CDR1 reads LNHDA; CDR2 reads SQIVND (reference sequence). V lost 5 bases to trimming and J lost 5 bases, with 18 bases between them. CDR3 protein: CASSAGYRVATEAFF. CDR3 bases: TGTGCCAGTAGTGCCGGATACAGGGTTGCAACTGAAGCTTTCTTT.

The gene calls are TRBV2 and TRBJ2-7; 7 nucleotides align to TRBD1. The CDR3 loop spans 15 amino acids. Germline CDR1 reads SNHLY; CDR2 reads FYNNEI. V trimming: 6 bases; J trimming: 1 base; junction bases outside the gene matches: 9. CDR3 bases: TGTGCCAGCAGGAAGAACAGGGGACAATCCTACGAGCAGTACTTC. This translates into CASRKNRGQSYEQYF.

The chain recombines TRBV25-1 with TRBJ2-7; D perhaps matches TRBD1 (5 bases). The CDR3 spans 14 residues. Germline values: CDR1 MGHDK, CDR2 SYGVNS. V lost 2 bases to trimming and J lost 4 bases, with 12 bases between them. The CDR3 nucleotides are TGTGCCAGCAGTGAAGTAAGGGGTACGTACGAGCAGTACTTC. This codes for CASSEVRGTYEQYF.

J is TRBJ1-2 and V is TRBV6-4; no clear D gene. Trimming left V 2 bases short and J 4 bases short, with 14 bases between. CDR1 is MRHNA and CDR2 is SNTAGT in the germline V gene. The CDR3 is 15 amino acids. The CDR3, as DNA: TGTGCCAGCAGTGACCCAAATAAAGGGAGCTATGGCTACACCTTC. This encodes CASSDPNKGSYGYTF.

The rearrangement uses TRBV9 and TRBJ2-1, with a weak D call TRBD2 (7 bases). Trimming took off 4 bases at V and 8 bases at J, with 19 bases between the two ends. CDR1 and CDR2 (germline): SGDLS, YYNGEE. CDR3 length: 15 amino acids. The CDR3 DNA reads as TGTGCCAGCAGCCGAGGGGGGGGCATTTTCTATGAGCAGTTCTTC. Amino acids: CASSRGGGIFYEQFF.

This clone has a single count. This sequence joins TRBV5-6 and TRBJ1-2, with D possibly being TRBD1 (5 bases). Germline CDR1 reads SGHDT; CDR2 reads YYEEEE. CDR3 length: 14 amino acids. Trimming left V 4 bases short and J 7 bases short, with 17 bases between. The CDR3 is CASSPAGPSSGYTF. The CDR3 DNA reads as TGTGCCAGCAGCCCGGCGGGGCCCTCGTCTGGCTACACCTTC.